This TCR beta chain was found in a study of shared clonotypes between healthy human individuals. Study as a whole: Used for every donor were three CD4 naive, three CD4 memory, two CD8 naive and one CD8 memory plate.

Genomic DNA of each subset was evenly split across several immunoSEQ plates. The sorted-subset replicate PCRs were given about 200 ng DNA, which is tens of thousands of T cell genomes. The protocol was immunoSEQ multiplex PCR, while the TCRdb copy is restricted to in-frame clones and leaves out a portion. Here the sample spans some 2,500,000 clones, 90% to 95% being singletons. Germline V gives CDR1 MNHEY, CDR2 SVGAGI. This CDR3 is built from 13 residues. The V and J ends lost 6 bases and 3 bases respectively, with 9 bases between them. Sequencing was performed on naive CD4+ T cells from PBMCs. Subset specified: CD45RA+ positively selected. This TCR was sampled from a young man in good health. Some clones in this sample may be carry-over from other donors' samples. The genes are TRBV6-5 and TRBJ1-5, with D hard to call. The CDR3 DNA reads as TGTGCCAGCAGGCGAGGGATCAATCAGCCCCAGCATTTT. Amino acids: CASRRGINQPQHF.